These T cell receptor beta chains were read from a single sample in a study of blood T cell repertoires in COVID-19. Profiling relied on immunoSEQ multiplex PCR, and the TCRdb table lists in-frame clones only, not all of them. Found here are approximately 380,000 clones, 90% to 95% of them singletons; the top ten hold just over 0.85%. The sample comprised PBMCs or T cells enriched from blood (not recorded which). Source of these receptors: a woman aged 40 to 49 who had been exposed to COVID-19. Each CDR3 is given with its conserved first and last residue. Each record gives: V gene, CDR3 length, CDR3 protein.

>TRBV5-4|15
CASSLPSGSTDTQYF
>TRBV19|15
CASRLQGGGNQPQHF
>TRBV6-4|13
CASSRTGNTEAFF
>TRBV12-5|15
CASARSGDNYNEQFF
>TRBV5-1|13
CASRTGSTDTQYF
>TRBV13|13
CASNKGFGSPLHF
>TRBV5-1|12
CASSLLSETQYF
>TRBV5-1|13
CASTRDRGTEAFF
>TRBV15|13
CATSGRKPDTQYF
>TRBV6-5|12
CASRDSIYGYTF
>TRBV29-1|13
CSVATGPTDTQYF
>TRBV7-6|13
CASSYGQGGGYTF
>TRBV12-5|15
CASGLLTRGANGYTF
>TRBV11-2|14
CASEMSPGANVLTF
>TRBV7-2|13
CASSLGLGTEAFF
>TRBV5-1|15
CASSLAGSQGPSKYF
>TRBV4-1|13
CASSPPGHPSGTF
>TRBV5-4|14
CASSLGPGSDTQYF
>TRBV5-1|16
CASSLGFQGPRYEQYF
>TRBV30|12
CAWTGGTYEQYF